The rows below give T cell receptor beta chains drawn from one sample of a study of T cell repertoires in cytomegalovirus infection. TCRdb called the reads again in MiXCR, with one record for every CDR3 protein. Among about 150,000 distinct CDR3 sequences listed, over 15% were seen once. Sequenced sample: CD8+ T cells from PBMCs. The receptors stem from a human donor in good health (CMV status not recorded). Some clones in this sample may be carry-over from other donors' samples. Each CDR3 is given with its conserved first and last residue.

TRBJ2-5	TRBV7-9	CASSSTSGEYQETQYF
TRBJ2-7	TRBV7-6	CAIDRSNPYEQYF
TRBJ1-5	TRBV2	CASRPRGPNQPQHF
TRBJ1-1	TRBV6-5	CASSPVKGNTEAFF
TRBJ1-1	TRBV7-8	CASSPMGQGNTEAFF
TRBJ2-7	TRBV18	CASSPPAGAREQYF
TRBJ1-2	TRBV29-1	CSVQEGYTF
TRBJ1-1	TRBV6-1	CASSRETGNTEAFF
TRBJ2-5	TRBV20-1	CSARASDRRETQYF
TRBJ2-1	TRBV2	CASRGSPTNEQFF
TRBJ2-5	TRBV7-2	CASSTTSGGGRETQYF
TRBJ2-1	TRBV5-1	CASSGRSGGGYNEQFF
TRBJ1-3	TRBV11-2	CASSPGQFSADSGGNTIYF
TRBJ1-2	TRBV7-9	CASSLANNYGYTF
TRBJ2-2	TRBV6-6	CASARGGGTGELFF
TRBJ2-7	TRBV4-3	CASSQGRQGYEQYF
TRBJ2-1	TRBV6-2/TRBV6-3	CASKTSGSMNEQFF
TRBJ1-2	TRBV7-3	CASSRTGGAGYTF
TRBJ2-1	TRBV7-9	CASSSTEVEQFF
TRBJ1-1	TRBV28	CASRPGDWGTEAFF
TRBJ2-3	TRBV7-9	CASRHPQGAADTQYF